Reported below is one T cell receptor beta chain. J gave up 2 bases and V 5 bases, and 3 bases lay outside the gene matches. The V gene's germline CDR1 is GTSNPN and CDR2 SVGIG (reference sequence). The CDR3 length is 13 residues. This sample was included in a study of cytomegalovirus exposure and HLA in healthy donors. Libraries were prepared by immunoSEQ multiplex PCR; TCRdb keeps only in-frame clonotypes and omits some of them. This table has roughly 120,000 clones, roughly 86% appearing once. This clonotype was obtained from a young woman in good health and CMV-seronegative. The chain has TRBV30 and TRBJ2-1; 7 positions match TRBD2. The sequenced sample consisted of PBMCs. CDR3 sequence (DNA): TGTGCCTGGGCGAGCGGGACCTACAATGAGCAGTTCTTC. Residues: CAWASGTYNEQFF.